The source of this T cell receptor beta chain is a study of a mutant IDH1 vaccine in newly diagnosed glioma (dated by TCRdb to the early 2020s). The study in broad terms: Eight vaccinations were administered to patients in weeks 1, 3, 5, 7, 11, 15, 19 and 23, corresponding to visits V03 through V10. Vaccination began 4-6 weeks after radiotherapy alone, or alongside temozolomide cycles in the chemotherapy-containing groups. Of the 25 to 40 treated patients, about 60% were male and approximately 38% were female, and the mean age was 40.4 years. Before enrollment, most patients had been given radiochemotherapy with temozolomide as standard therapy, while the rest had received either radiotherapy alone or temozolomide alone. Peripheral blood samples were drawn at six visits, namely V03 (baseline), V05, V07, V10, V12 and V13. For exploratory analyses, longitudinal TCRB deep sequencing was carried out in more than 20 treated patients wherever samples were available.

With regard to this clone: The target of this receptor is not known. No clone much larger than this one lies a single base away; base qualities are absent.

The time point label here, explained by the study, means: week 5, during vaccination. Every vaccine dose consisted of 300 ug of a 20-mer mutant IDH1 peptide in Montanide, administered subcutaneously together with topical imiquimod. Newly diagnosed WHO grade 3 or 4 IDH1-mutant astrocytomas showing loss of nuclear ATRX were present in the donors. The samples were drawn from NOA16, a multicentre, single-arm, open-label phase I trial in Germany that tested a mutant IDH1 peptide vaccine in humans for the first time. Genomic DNA for TCRB sequencing was extracted from EDTA blood using the DNeasy Blood and Tissue Kit. The study at large found these results: According to the authors, sample limitations meant that analyses of patient blood samples could not be reproduced. Pseudoprogression appeared unrelated to alterations in the top peripheral T cell clonotypes detected by TCRB sequencing. Across multiple MHC alleles, vaccine-induced immune responses were seen in around 93% of patients. Selection of PBMC samples for TCRB deep sequencing was based on availability.

The library was produced with the immunoSEQ multiplex PCR assay. Rearranged TCR beta chain sequences were amplified with the hsTCRB Kit following the manufacturer's protocol. TCRB libraries were sequenced on an Illumina MiSeq. In the paper's pipeline: Demultiplexing, trimming and gene mapping were performed with the kit vendor's proprietary platform. Here the immuneACCESS table is served through TCRdb, limited to in-frame sequences with V and J called. Missing clones are a known gap in these copies; in checked studies unresolved V genes cover under half, and the rest lacks a known reason. For V, J and clone size, that table is used; D and trimming come from the DNA. The sample table shows some 48,000 clones, and around 80% are seen once. In total, the top ten clones hold 1.8% of the sample. Reading from cysteine to phenylalanine, the CDR3 counts 14 amino acids. Only the CDR3 DNA is retained, 42 bases long and in frame from the first base. In the germline V gene, CDR1 corresponds to SGHAT and CDR2 to FQNNGV. Compared with germline, V lacks 5 bases and J lacks 4 bases; bases without a gene match: 7.

The chain is assembled from TRBV11-2 and TRBJ1-2; 7 bases in the junction line up with TRBD1. Sequenced material: PBMCs, taken from a glioma patient whose treatment included an IDH1 peptide vaccine. This clonotype was sampled from a woman between 40 and 50 years old with glioma. This receptor carries the CDR3 CASSGLRTGYGYTF. The nucleotide sequence is given as TGTGCCAGCAGCGGTCTCAGGACAGGCTATGGCTACACCTTC.